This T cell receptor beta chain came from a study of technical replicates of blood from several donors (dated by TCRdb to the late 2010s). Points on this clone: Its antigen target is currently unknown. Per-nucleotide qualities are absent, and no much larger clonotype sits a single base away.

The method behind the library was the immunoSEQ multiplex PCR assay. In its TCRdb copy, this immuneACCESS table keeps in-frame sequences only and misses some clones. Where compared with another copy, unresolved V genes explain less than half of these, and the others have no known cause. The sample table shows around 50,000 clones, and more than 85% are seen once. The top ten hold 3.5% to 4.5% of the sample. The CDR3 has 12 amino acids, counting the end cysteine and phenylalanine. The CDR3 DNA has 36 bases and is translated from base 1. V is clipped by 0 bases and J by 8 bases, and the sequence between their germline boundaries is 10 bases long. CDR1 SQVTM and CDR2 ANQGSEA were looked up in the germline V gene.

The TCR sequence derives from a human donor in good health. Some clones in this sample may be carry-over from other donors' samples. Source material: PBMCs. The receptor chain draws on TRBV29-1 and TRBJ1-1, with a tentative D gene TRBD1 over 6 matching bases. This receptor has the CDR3 CSVEDLGAEAFF. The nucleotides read TGCAGCGTTGAAGATTTGGGGGCGGAAGCTTTCTTT.